This TCR beta chain was identified during a study of OX40 agonist ivuxolimab in advanced cancers. Study background: Partial responses were recorded for three patients, including one with hepatocellular carcinoma and two with cutaneous melanoma.

CDR1 is SGDLS, CDR2 YYNGEE, per germline. The CDR3 has 15 residues. Trimming removed 2 bases at V and 4 bases at J, with 16 bases between. Sequenced by immunoSEQ multiplex PCR; TCRdb stores in-frame clones only, minus some. The repertoire holds around 93,000 clones, with around nine tenths as singletons. This receptor was obtained from an adult with an advanced solid tumor such as melanoma, head and neck, liver or kidney cancer. V gene TRBV9 combines with J gene TRBJ2-7; D uncertain. This specimen was CD4+ or CD8+ T cells sorted from blood, taken in a trial of the OX40 agonist ivuxolimab. The CDR3 loop reads CASSVPKDGLYEQYF. In DNA form, the CDR3 reads TGTGCCAGCAGCGTCCCAAAAGACGGGTTGTACGAGCAGTACTTC.